The sequence of this TCR beta chain was determined in a study of cytomegalovirus exposure and HLA in healthy donors. Study-wide results and caveats: The authors later found most CMV-associated TCR beta chains appeared HLA-restricted. Prior analysis indicated that the majority of TCR beta V segments exhibited productivity approximately 87% or approximately 30% of the time.

PCR involved 60 Vbeta and 13 Jbeta primers. Profiling relied on immunoSEQ multiplex PCR, and the TCRdb table lists in-frame clones only, not all of them. The repertoire holds about 130,000 clones, with approximately 79% as singletons. Regarding this clone: Its antigen is unknown.

The CDR3 has 18 residues. V trimming: 3 bases; J trimming: 5 bases; junction bases outside the gene matches: 8. Germline V gene lookup returns CDR1 SEHNR and CDR2 FQNEAQ (reference sequence). When sampled, the donors appeared nominally healthy, though they likely had unrecorded immune exposures. The sequenced sample was PBMCs. The receptor was isolated from a middle-aged man in good health and CMV-seropositive. The V and J genes are TRBV7-9 and TRBJ2-1, with 15 positions matching TRBD2. As DNA, the CDR3 is TGTGCCAGCAGCTTCCTGCCGGGACTAGCGGGAGGCAACAATGAGCAGTTCTTC. Amino acids: CASSFLPGLAGGNNEQFF.